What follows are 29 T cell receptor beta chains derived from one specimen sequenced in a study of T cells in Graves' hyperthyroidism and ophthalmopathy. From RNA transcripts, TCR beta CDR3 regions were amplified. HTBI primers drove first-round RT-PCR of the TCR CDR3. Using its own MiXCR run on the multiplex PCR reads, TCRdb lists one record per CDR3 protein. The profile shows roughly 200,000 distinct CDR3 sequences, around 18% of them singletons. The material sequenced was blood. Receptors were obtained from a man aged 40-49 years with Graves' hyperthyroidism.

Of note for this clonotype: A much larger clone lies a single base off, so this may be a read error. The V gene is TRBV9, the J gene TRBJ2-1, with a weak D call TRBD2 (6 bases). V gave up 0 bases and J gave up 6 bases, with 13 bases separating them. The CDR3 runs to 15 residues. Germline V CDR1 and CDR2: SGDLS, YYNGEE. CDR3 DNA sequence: TGTGCCAGCAGCGTAGGGGAGGCCGCCACCAATGAGCAGTTCTTC. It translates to CASSVGEAATNEQFF.

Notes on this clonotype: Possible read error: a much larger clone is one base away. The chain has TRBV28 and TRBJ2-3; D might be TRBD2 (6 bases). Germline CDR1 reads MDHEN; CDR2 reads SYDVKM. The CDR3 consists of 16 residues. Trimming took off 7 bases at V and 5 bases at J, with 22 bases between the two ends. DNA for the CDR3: TGTGCCAGCACCTTATTGGCGGGGCAGAGTGTAGATACGCAGTATTTT. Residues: CASTLLAGQSVDTQYF.

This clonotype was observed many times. The CDR3 loop is CASAVVRVHTGELFF. CDR3 nucleotides: TGTGCCAGCGCCGTTGTCAGGGTTCACACCGGGGAGCTGTTTTTT. The chain uses TRBV6-1 and TRBJ2-2; D may be TRBD1 (5 bases). The V end lost 8 bases, the J end lost 3 bases, and 16 bases lay between the germline ends. This CDR3 has 15 amino acids. Germline-derived CDR1 and CDR2 are MNHNS and SASEGT.

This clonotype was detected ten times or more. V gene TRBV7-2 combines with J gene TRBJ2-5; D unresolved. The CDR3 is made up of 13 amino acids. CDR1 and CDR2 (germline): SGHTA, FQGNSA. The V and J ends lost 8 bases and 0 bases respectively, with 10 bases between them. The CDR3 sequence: CASSTTYQETQYF. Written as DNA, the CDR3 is TGTGCCAGCTCCACTACGTACCAAGAGACCCAGTACTTC. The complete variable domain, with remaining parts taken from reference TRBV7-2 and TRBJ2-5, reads GAGVSQSPSNKVTEKGKDVELRCDPISGHTALYWYRQSLGQGLEFLIYFQGNSAPDKSGLPSDRFSAERTGGSVSTLTIQRTQQEDSAVYLCASSTTYQETQYFGPGTRLLVL.

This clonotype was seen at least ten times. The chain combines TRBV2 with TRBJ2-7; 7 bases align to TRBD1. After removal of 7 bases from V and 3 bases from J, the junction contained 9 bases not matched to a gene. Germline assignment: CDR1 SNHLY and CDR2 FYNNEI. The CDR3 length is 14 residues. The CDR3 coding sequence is TGTGCCAGCACCGAAACACGACAGGGCTACGAGCAGTACTTC. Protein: CASTETRQGYEQYF.

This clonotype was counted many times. The DNA for the CDR3 is TGTGCCAGCAGTTTGAGTTGGGGCAGAACCTACGAGCAGTACTTC. It yields the protein CASSLSWGRTYEQYF. The chain uses TRBV11-3 and TRBJ2-7; D is possibly TRBD1 (5 bases). Germline loops: CDR1 SGHNT, CDR2 YENEEA. The CDR3 has 15 amino acids. V was shortened by 6 bases and J by 2 bases, with 17 bases between the two germline ends.

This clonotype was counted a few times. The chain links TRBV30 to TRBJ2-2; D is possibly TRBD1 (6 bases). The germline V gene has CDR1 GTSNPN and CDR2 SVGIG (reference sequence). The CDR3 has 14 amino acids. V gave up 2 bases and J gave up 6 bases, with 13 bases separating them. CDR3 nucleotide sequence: TGTGCCTGGAGTAGGTCAGGGGTTGCCGGGGAGCTGTTTTTT. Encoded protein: CAWSRSGVAGELFF.

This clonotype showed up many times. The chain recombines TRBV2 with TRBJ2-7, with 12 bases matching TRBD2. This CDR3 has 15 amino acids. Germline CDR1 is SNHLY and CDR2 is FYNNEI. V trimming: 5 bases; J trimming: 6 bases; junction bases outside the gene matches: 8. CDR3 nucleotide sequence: TGTGCCAGCAGTTCCTCGACTAGCGGGGGAGCCGAGCAGTACTTC. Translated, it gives CASSSSTSGGAEQYF.

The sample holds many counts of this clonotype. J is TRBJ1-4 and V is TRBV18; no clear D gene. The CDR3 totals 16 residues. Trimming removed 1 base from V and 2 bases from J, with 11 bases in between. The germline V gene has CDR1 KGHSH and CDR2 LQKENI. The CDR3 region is CASSPHRQATNEKLFF. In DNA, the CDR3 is TGTGCCAGCTCACCACACCGCCAGGCCACTAATGAAAAACTGTTTTTT.

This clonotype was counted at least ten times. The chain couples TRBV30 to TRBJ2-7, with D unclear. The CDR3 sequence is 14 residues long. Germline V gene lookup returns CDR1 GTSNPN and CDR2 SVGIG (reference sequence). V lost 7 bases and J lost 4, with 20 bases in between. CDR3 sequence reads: CAFHPLGRNYEQYF. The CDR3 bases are TGTGCCTTCCACCCACTGGGCAGGAATTACGAGCAGTACTTC.

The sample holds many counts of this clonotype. The CDR3 spells CAWRADQETQYF. DNA for the CDR3: TGTGCCTGGAGGGCTGACCAAGAGACCCAGTACTTC. This chain connects TRBV30 to TRBJ2-5; D unresolved. Trimming removed 3 bases at V and 0 bases at J, with 5 bases between. This CDR3 region has 12 residues. In germline, CDR1 is GTSNPN, CDR2 SVGIG (reference sequence).

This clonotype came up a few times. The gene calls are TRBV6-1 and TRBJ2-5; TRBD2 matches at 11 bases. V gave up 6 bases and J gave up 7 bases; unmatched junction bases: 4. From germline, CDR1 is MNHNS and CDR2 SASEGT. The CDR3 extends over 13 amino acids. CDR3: CASSPGLAGTQYF. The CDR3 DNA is TGTGCCAGCAGCCCCGGACTAGCGGGGACCCAGTACTTC.

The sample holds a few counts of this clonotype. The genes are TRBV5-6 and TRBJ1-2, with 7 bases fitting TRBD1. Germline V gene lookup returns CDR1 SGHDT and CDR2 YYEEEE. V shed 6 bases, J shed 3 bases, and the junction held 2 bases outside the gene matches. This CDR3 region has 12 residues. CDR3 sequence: CASIGTDYGYTF. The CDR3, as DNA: TGTGCCAGCATAGGGACAGACTATGGCTACACCTTC.

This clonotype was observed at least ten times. DNA for the CDR3: TGTGCCTGGACTAGACCTAATGAAAAACTGTTTTTT. This sequence encodes CAWTRPNEKLFF. The chain employs TRBV30 and TRBJ1-4; unclear D gene. The V gene's germline CDR1 is GTSNPN and CDR2 SVGIG (reference sequence). V lost 4 bases to trimming and J lost 3 bases, with 6 bases between them. This CDR3 has 12 residues.

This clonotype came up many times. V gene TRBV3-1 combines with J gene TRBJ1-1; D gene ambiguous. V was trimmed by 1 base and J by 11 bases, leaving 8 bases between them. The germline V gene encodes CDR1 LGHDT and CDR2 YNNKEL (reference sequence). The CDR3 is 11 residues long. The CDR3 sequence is CASSQAQIAFF. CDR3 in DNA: TGTGCCAGCAGCCAAGCTCAAATCGCTTTCTTT.

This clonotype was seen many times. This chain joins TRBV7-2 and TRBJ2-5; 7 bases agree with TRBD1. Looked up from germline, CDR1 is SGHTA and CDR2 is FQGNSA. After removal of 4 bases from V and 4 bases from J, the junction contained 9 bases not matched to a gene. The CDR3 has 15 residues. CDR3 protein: CASSSYGQVGETQYF. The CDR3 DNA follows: TGTGCCAGCAGCTCATACGGACAGGTGGGAGAGACCCAGTACTTC.

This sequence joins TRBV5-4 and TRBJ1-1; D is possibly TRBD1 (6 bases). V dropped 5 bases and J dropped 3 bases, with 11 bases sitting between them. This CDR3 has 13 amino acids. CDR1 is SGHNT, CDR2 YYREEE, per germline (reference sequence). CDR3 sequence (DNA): TGTGCCAGCAGAGGACAGCAATACACTGAAGCTTTCTTT. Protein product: CASRGQQYTEAFF.

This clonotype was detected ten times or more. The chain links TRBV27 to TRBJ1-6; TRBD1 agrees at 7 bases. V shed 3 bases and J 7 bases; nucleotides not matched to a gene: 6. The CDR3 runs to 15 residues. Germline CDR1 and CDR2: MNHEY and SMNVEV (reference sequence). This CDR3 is CASSFDREGNSPLHF. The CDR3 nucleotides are TGTGCCAGCAGTTTTGACAGGGAGGGGAATTCACCCCTCCACTTT.

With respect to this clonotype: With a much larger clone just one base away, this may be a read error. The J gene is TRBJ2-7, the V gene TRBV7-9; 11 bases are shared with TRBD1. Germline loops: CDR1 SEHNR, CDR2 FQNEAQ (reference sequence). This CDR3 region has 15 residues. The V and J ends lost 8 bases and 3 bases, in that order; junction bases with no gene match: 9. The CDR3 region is CASGSGQGAFYEQYF. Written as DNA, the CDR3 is TGTGCCAGCGGATCTGGACAGGGGGCGTTCTACGAGCAGTACTTC.

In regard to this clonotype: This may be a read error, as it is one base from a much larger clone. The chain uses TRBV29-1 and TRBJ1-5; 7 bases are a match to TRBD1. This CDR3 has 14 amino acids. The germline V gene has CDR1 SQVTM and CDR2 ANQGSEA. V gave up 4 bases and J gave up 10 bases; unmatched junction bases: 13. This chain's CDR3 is CSVVTGAAGHPQHF. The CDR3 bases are TGCAGCGTTGTCACAGGGGCTGCCGGACATCCCCAGCATTTT.

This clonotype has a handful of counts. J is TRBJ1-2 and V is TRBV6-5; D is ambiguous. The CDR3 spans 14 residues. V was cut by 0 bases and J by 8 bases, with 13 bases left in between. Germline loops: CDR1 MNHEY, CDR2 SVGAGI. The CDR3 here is CASSYSKSFSGYTF. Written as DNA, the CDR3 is TGTGCCAGCAGTTACTCGAAGTCATTTAGCGGCTACACCTTC.

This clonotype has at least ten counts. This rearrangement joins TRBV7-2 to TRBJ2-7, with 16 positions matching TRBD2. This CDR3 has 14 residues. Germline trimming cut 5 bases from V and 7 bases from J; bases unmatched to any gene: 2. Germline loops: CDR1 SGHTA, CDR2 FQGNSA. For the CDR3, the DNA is TGTGCCAGCAGCACGGGACTAGCGGGGGGGGAGCAGTACTTC. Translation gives CASSTGLAGGEQYF.

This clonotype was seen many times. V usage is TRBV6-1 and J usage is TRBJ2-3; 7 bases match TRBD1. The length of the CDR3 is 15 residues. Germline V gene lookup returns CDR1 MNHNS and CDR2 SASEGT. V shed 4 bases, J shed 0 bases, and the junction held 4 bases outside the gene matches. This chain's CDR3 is CASSGQGISTDTQYF. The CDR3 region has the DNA TGTGCCAGCAGTGGACAGGGCATTAGCACAGATACGCAGTATTTT.

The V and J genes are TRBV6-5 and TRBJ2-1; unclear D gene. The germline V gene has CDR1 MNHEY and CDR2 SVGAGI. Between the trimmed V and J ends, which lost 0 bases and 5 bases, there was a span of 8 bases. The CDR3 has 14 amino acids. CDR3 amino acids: CASSYSRGDNEQFF. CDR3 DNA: TGTGCCAGCAGTTACTCAAGAGGAGACAATGAGCAGTTCTTC.

CDR3 sequence reads: CAWGPGANVLTF. The CDR3 DNA follows: TGTGCCTGGGGACCTGGGGCCAACGTCCTGACTTTC. This sequence joins TRBV30 and TRBJ2-6; D is unclear. The germline V gene encodes CDR1 GTSNPN and CDR2 SVGIG (reference sequence). The CDR3 covers 12 residues. The V end was cut by 5 bases, the J end by 2 bases, with 4 bases between.

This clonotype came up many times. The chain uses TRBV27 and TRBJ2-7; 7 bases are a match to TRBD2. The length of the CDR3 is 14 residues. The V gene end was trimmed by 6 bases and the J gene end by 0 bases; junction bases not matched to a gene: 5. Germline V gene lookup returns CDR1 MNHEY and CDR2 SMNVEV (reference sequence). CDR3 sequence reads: CASRLSGHSYEQYF. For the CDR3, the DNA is TGTGCCAGCAGACTTAGCGGGCACTCCTACGAGCAGTACTTC.

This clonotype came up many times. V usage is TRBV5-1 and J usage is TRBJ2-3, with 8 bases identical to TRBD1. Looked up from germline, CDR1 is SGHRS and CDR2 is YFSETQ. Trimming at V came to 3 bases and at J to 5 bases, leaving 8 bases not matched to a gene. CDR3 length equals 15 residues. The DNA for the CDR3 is TGCGCCAGCAGCTCCCTGGACAGGGTAATAGATACGCAGTATTTT. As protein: CASSSLDRVIDTQYF.

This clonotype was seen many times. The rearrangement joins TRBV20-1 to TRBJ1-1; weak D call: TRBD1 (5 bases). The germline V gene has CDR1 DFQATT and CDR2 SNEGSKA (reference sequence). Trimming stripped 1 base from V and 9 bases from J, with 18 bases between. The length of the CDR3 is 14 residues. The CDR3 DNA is TGCAGTGCTAGAGGGGAGGCCGGGGGATTTCAAGCTTTCTTT. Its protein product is CSARGEAGGFQAFF.

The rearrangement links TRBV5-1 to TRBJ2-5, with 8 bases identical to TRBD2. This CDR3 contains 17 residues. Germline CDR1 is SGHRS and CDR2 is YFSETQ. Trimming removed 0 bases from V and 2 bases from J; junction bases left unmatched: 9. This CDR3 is CASSLAAGGPTQETQYF. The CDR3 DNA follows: TGCGCCAGCAGCTTGGCTGCGGGGGGCCCGACTCAAGAGACCCAGTACTTC.